The rows below give T cell receptor beta chains drawn from one sample of a study of blood T cell repertoires in COVID-19. Using immunoSEQ multiplex PCR, the repertoire was profiled, and TCRdb retains in-frame clones only, with some absent. Of some 150,000 clones listed, roughly 87% are singletons. What was sequenced was peripheral blood. The source of these receptors is a human donor in a cohort sampled during active COVID-19. Each CDR3 is given with its conserved first and last residue. The D gene is left open where the match is weak. Clone size is shown for a subset of rows, as once, few, many or a class of expanded clone.

TRBD1	TRBV4-3	TRBJ2-1	.	TGCGCCAGCAGCCACCTACAGGGGGGATCCTACAATGAGCAGTTCTTC	CASSHLQGGSYNEQFF
TRBD1	TRBV28	TRBJ1-1	.	TGTGCCAGCAGTTCACAGACAGGGGTGGAGGCTGAAGCTTTCTTT	CASSSQTGVEAEAFF
.	TRBV27	TRBJ1-1	.	TGTGCCAGCAGTTTATATTGGGGAGTTGAAGCTTTCTTT	CASSLYWGVEAFF
TRBD1	TRBV10-3	TRBJ1-2	.	TGTGCCATCAGTGCGTCCCAGGGGGCGCCGACCTTCTATGGCTACACCTTC	CAISASQGAPTFYGYTF
TRBD1	TRBV7-2	TRBJ1-5	.	TGTGCCAGCAGCCTAGGGGGCATGGGCAATCAGCCCCAGCATTTT	CASSLGGMGNQPQHF
.	TRBV4-1	TRBJ2-3	.	TGCGCCAGCAGCCAAGATCGGGCAGGGGAGTCGGATACGCAGTATTTT	CASSQDRAGESDTQYF
TRBD1	TRBV5-4	TRBJ1-2	.	TGTGCCAGCAGTCCCGACAGGGGACCCTATGGCTACACCTTC	CASSPDRGPYGYTF
.	TRBV10-3	TRBJ1-1	.	TGTGCCATCAGTGTCGGGGGACGGAACACTGAAGCTTTCTTT	CAISVGGRNTEAFF
.	TRBV30	TRBJ1-2	few	TGTGCCTGGTCACGGGTTAACTATGGCTACACCTTC	CAWSRVNYGYTF
.	TRBV7-2	TRBJ2-1	.	TGTGCCAGCAGCTTAGCAGGGGGAGCGGTTTCTGGGTACAATGAGCAGTTCTTC	CASSLAGGAVSGYNEQFF
.	TRBV20-1	TRBJ1-3	.	TGCAGTGCTAGTCGGAGCTCTGGAAACACCATATATTTT	CSASRSSGNTIYF
.	TRBV7-8	TRBJ1-1	.	TGTGCCAGCAGCTTAGGGGGGGACACTGAAGCTTTCTTT	CASSLGGDTEAFF
.	TRBV9	TRBJ1-1	.	TGTGCCAGCAGTCTTGACAGTAACACTGAAGCTTTCTTT	CASSLDSNTEAFF
TRBD1	TRBV6-5	TRBJ1-4	.	TGTGCCAGCAAGTCGGGACAGTATAATGAAAAACTGTTTTTT	CASKSGQYNEKLFF
.	TRBV18	TRBJ1-2	.	TGTGCCAGCTCACCACAGGGACTCCGGCTGGATGGCTACACCTTC	CASSPQGLRLDGYTF
TRBD1	TRBV5-1	TRBJ2-1	.	TGCGCCAGCAGCTCCGATGAGGGACAGGGAGTCAATGAGCAGTTCTTC	CASSSDEGQGVNEQFF
.	TRBV5-1	TRBJ2-1	.	TGCGCCAGCAGCCGGACAGCGGACAATGAGCAGTTCTTC	CASSRTADNEQFF
.	TRBV3-1/TRBV3-2	TRBJ2-1	.	TGTGCCAGCAGCCAAGCGGGATACAATGAGCAGTTCTTC	CASSQAGYNEQFF
.	TRBV6-2/TRBV6-3	TRBJ2-7	.	TGTGCCAGCAGTTACTCAGAGGGTCAACCCTACGAGCAGTACTTC	CASSYSEGQPYEQYF
.	TRBV2	TRBJ1-1	.	TGTGCCAGCATGGCTGGGAGCTCGGGTACTGAAGCTTTCTTT	CASMAGSSGTEAFF
TRBD2	TRBV7-2	TRBJ2-7	.	TGTGCCAGCAGTTTGAGCGGGGGAAGCTCCTACGAGCAGTACTTC	CASSLSGGSSYEQYF
TRBD2	TRBV5-1	TRBJ2-1	.	TGCGCCAGCAGCGTACTTGGCGGGGGTAACAATGAGCAGTTCTTC	CASSVLGGGNNEQFF
TRBD1	TRBV9	TRBJ1-1	.	TGTGCCAGCAGCGGACAGGGGGACACTGAAGCTTTCTTT	CASSGQGDTEAFF
TRBD1	TRBV19	TRBJ1-2	.	TGTGCCATAACAGGGGAGAATGACTATGGCTACACCTTC	CAITGENDYGYTF
.	TRBV19	TRBJ1-2	few	TGTGCCAGTAGTACCCGACAGGTCTATGGCTACACCTTC	CASSTRQVYGYTF
TRBD2	TRBV10-3	TRBJ2-5	.	TGTGCCATCAGTGAGTCTAGCGGGCAGTCGGAGACCCAGTACTTC	CAISESSGQSETQYF
.	TRBV13	TRBJ1-4	.	TGTGCCAGCAGCGTCAGGGATTCAATGAAACTGTTTTTT	CASSVRDSMKLFF
TRBD1	TRBV6-2/TRBV6-3	TRBJ2-7	.	TGTGCCAGCAGTCGACAGGGGTCCTACGAGCAGTACTTC	CASSRQGSYEQYF
.	TRBV7-9	TRBJ1-1	.	TGTGCCAGCAGCTTAGGGAGGATCGGGACTGAAGCTTTCTTT	CASSLGRIGTEAFF
TRBD1	TRBV7-6	TRBJ1-1	.	TGTGCCAGCAGCCACAGGGGGCTCACTGAAGCTTTCTTT	CASSHRGLTEAFF
.	TRBV6-5	TRBJ1-1	.	TGTGCCAGCAGTCCGTACATGAACACTGAAGCTTTCTTT	CASSPYMNTEAFF
.	TRBV7-2	TRBJ1-6	.	TGTGCCAGCAGCACCCGACAGACCTATTCACCCCTCCACTTT	CASSTRQTYSPLHF
TRBD1	TRBV29-1	TRBJ1-1	.	TGCAGCGGCTGTACAGGGGGGAACACTGAAGCTTTCTTT	CSGCTGGNTEAFF
TRBD1	TRBV6-5	TRBJ1-1	.	TGTGCCACCCATAGGGGGCCTACGGCTTTCTTT	CATHRGPTAFF
TRBD1	TRBV2	TRBJ2-3	once	TGTGCCACCCCGGGACAGGTGGCAGATACGCAGTATTTT	CATPGQVADTQYF
TRBD2	TRBV4-1	TRBJ2-7	.	TGCGCCAGCAGCCAAGTAACTAGCGGGGCCTCCTACGAGCAGTACTTC	CASSQVTSGASYEQYF
TRBD1	TRBV19	TRBJ1-1	.	TGTGCCAGTAGTCCCCGACAGGGGAGGAGGGTCACTGAAGCTTTCTTT	CASSPRQGRRVTEAFF
.	TRBV18	TRBJ2-3	once	TGTGCCAGCTCACCCCGTACTAGCACAGATACGCAGTATTTT	CASSPRTSTDTQYF
.	TRBV5-4	TRBJ2-7	.	TGTGCCAGCAGCTTGACGATAGTACCAGGGATTGACGAGCAGTACTTC	CASSLTIVPGIDEQYF
.	TRBV14	TRBJ2-3	few	TGTGCCAGCAGCCAATGGGGCTTTAGCACAGATACGCAGTATTTT	CASSQWGFSTDTQYF
.	TRBV10-2	TRBJ2-3	.	TGCGCCAGCAGCAGGGGCCGCCGCACAGATACGCAGTATTTT	CASSRGRRTDTQYF
TRBD1	TRBV6-2/TRBV6-3	TRBJ1-2	.	TGTGCCAGCAGTTACCCTGACAGGGTTCGGTTTCGCTATGGCTACACCTTC	CASSYPDRVRFRYGYTF
.	TRBV2	TRBJ1-1	.	TGTGCCACCCACCGGGGGGGGGCTTACACTGAAGCTTTCTTT	CATHRGGAYTEAFF
.	TRBV27	TRBJ1-5	.	TGTGCCAGCAGCCCTTTTCAGCCCCAGCATTTT	CASSPFQPQHF
.	TRBV5-1	TRBJ1-1	.	TGCGCCAGCAGTGATTCACTCCTCTTCACTGAAGCTTTCTTT	CASSDSLLFTEAFF
.	TRBV9	TRBJ2-4	.	TGTGCCAGCAGCGTAGACATACGATCGGGAAACATTCAGTACTTC	CASSVDIRSGNIQYF